What follows are 19 T cell receptor beta chains derived from one specimen sequenced in a study of CD8+ T cells in alopecia areata. The treatment: oral pan-JAK inhibitor, 5-10 mg twice daily. RNA extraction was followed by reverse transcription into cDNA, which acted as the sequencing template. The table came from immunoSEQ multiplex PCR; TCRdb's copy has only in-frame clones and leaves some out. The sample includes about 210,000 clones, more than 45% of them seen just once. The sample was CD4+ T cells sorted from blood, taken at week 4, from a patient treated with tofacitinib. Receptor source: a human donor with alopecia areata.

V usage is TRBV30 and J usage is TRBJ1-5; a weak D match, TRBD1 (6 bases). V gave up 4 bases and J gave up 0 bases, with 13 bases separating them. This CDR3 comprises 15 residues. Germline V gene data show CDR1 as GTSNPN and CDR2 as SVGIG (reference sequence). The CDR3 region has the DNA TGTGCCTGGACCGGGGGCAGTGCTAGCAATCAGCCCCAGCATTTT. This gives the protein CAWTGGSASNQPQHF.

The V call is TRBV5-4, the J call TRBJ2-3; possibly TRBD1 for D (5 bases). Germline V lookup: CDR1 SGHNT, CDR2 YYREEE (reference sequence). V was pared by 5 bases and J by 4 bases, with 11 bases between. This CDR3 region has 13 residues. In nucleotides, the CDR3 is TGTGCCAGCAGGGGGCCGAGTTCAGATACGCAGTATTTT. Translation gives CASRGPSSDTQYF.

The rearrangement links TRBV29-1 to TRBJ2-4; D perhaps matches TRBD2 (5 bases). Trimming stripped 6 bases from V and 0 bases from J, with 9 bases between. Germline CDR1 SQVTM, CDR2 ANQGSEA. The length of the CDR3 is 13 residues. In DNA form, the CDR3 reads TGCAGCGTCGGGATGAGAGCCAAAAACATTCAGTACTTC. Translated: CSVGMRAKNIQYF.

Note on this clone: A much larger clone differs by one base, so this may be a read error. The chain carries TRBV5-6 and TRBJ1-4; TRBD1 might be the D (6 bases). Germline V gene lookup returns CDR1 SGHDT and CDR2 YYEEEE. With 2 bases removed from V and 4 bases from J, the gap between germline ends came to 9 bases. CDR3 length: 14 residues. The CDR3 DNA is TGTGCCAGCAGCTTAGGACAGCTTAATGAAAAACTGTTTTTT. Protein product: CASSLGQLNEKLFF.

This clone was recorded a few times. The rearrangement uses TRBV2 and TRBJ2-7; possible D gene TRBD1, 5 bases. Deletions cut 2 bases from V and 3 bases from J, with 8 bases between. CDR1 is SNHLY, CDR2 FYNNEI, per germline. This CDR3 is built from 13 residues. The CDR3 nucleotides read TGTGCCAGCAGTGAAAGACAGTTCTACGAGCAGTACTTC. Translating gives CASSERQFYEQYF.

This clone was detected once. This chain connects TRBV5-1 to TRBJ2-5; possible D gene TRBD1, 5 bases. Trimming took off 1 base at V and 2 bases at J, with 9 bases between the two ends. CDR3 size: 14 residues. Germline CDR1 is SGHRS and CDR2 is YFSETQ. The CDR3 loop reads CASSLTGRQETQYF. The DNA for the CDR3 is TGCGCCAGCAGCTTGACAGGCAGACAAGAGACCCAGTACTTC.

The DNA for the CDR3 is TGTGCCAGCAATTCCCCAGGGATTGGAGATAATTCACCCCTCCACTTT. This sequence encodes CASNSPGIGDNSPLHF. This sequence joins TRBV2 and TRBJ1-6; a possible D gene is TRBD1 (5 bases). This CDR3 region has 16 residues. Germline CDR1 SNHLY, CDR2 FYNNEI. The V and J ends lost 7 bases and 5 bases respectively, with 18 bases between them.

The chain recombines TRBV5-6 with TRBJ1-5, with TRBD1 identical over 8 bases. J gave up 6 bases and V 4 bases, and 6 bases lay outside the gene matches. Germline lookup yields CDR1 SGHDT and CDR2 YYEEEE. This CDR3 region has 14 residues. The CDR3 DNA is TGTGCCAGCAGCCTTGGACAGGGCGCTCAGCCCCAGCATTTT. It yields the protein CASSLGQGAQPQHF.

The chain combines TRBV7-3 with TRBJ2-1, with TRBD2 identical over 9 bases. J was trimmed by 5 bases and V by 1 base; bases with no gene match: 12. The CDR3 runs 18 residues. Germline-derived CDR1 and CDR2 are SGHTA and FQGTGA. This CDR3 reads CASSLMAPVTSGDNEQFF. The CDR3 nucleotides read TGTGCCAGCAGCTTAATGGCACCTGTGACTAGCGGAGACAATGAGCAGTTCTTC.

This sequence joins TRBV7-2 and TRBJ2-7; weak D call: TRBD1 (5 bases). The CDR3 sequence is 15 residues long. CDR1 is SGHTA and CDR2 is FQGNSA in the germline V gene. V gave up 3 bases and J gave up 9 bases, with 21 bases separating them. As DNA, the CDR3 is TGTGCCAGCAGCTTTGAACGGACACGGTTTACGGTGCAGTACTTC. Amino acid sequence: CASSFERTRFTVQYF.

This clone was seen more than once but under ten times. V is TRBV7-2 and J is TRBJ1-6; the match to TRBD1 covers 7 bases. Germline V gene sequence: CDR1 SGHTA, CDR2 FQGNSA. V gave up 4 bases and J gave up 6 bases; unmatched junction bases: 3. The CDR3 is 14 residues long. The CDR3 sequence: CASSSSGGNSPLHF. In nucleotides, the CDR3 is TGTGCCAGCAGCTCGTCAGGGGGTAATTCACCCCTCCACTTT.

This clone appeared many times. One junction end disagrees with the germline gene, perhaps due to a read error. The CDR3 spells CAASPGTGPSLF. CDR3 nucleotides: TGTGCCGCGTCCCCGGGGACAGGGCCATCCCTTTTC. The gene calls are TRBV6-5 and TRBJ2-7; 9 bases match TRBD1. There are 12 residues in the CDR3. Germline CDR1 and CDR2: MNHEY and SVGAGI.

This clone was seen more than once but under ten times. Other DNA sequences from this sample encode an identical CDR3 as well. This chain joins TRBV29-1 and TRBJ1-5; D gene unclear. V was clipped by 4 bases and J by 4 bases, with 8 bases between them. CDR1 SQVTM and CDR2 ANQGSEA come from the germline V gene. CDR3 length equals 12 residues. CDR3 in DNA: TGCAGCGTTGGAGGTCAGAATCAGCCCCAGCATTTT. Translated, it gives CSVGGQNQPQHF.

The chain uses TRBV7-7 and TRBJ1-2; D is possibly TRBD1 (5 bases). The CDR3 is 17 amino acids. V was pared by 8 bases and J by 0 bases, with 22 bases between. Germline CDR1 SSHAT, CDR2 FNYEAQ (reference sequence). Here the CDR3 reads CASPRLRKGRPNYGYTF. The CDR3 DNA is TGTGCCAGCCCCAGATTGCGGAAGGGGCGACCTAACTATGGCTACACCTTC.

The CDR3 DNA is TGCGCCAGCAGCCAAGATGGGCGGAGGGGCGGTCGTACGCAGTATTTT. Translating it yields CASSQDGRRGGRTQYF. V is TRBV4-3 and J is TRBJ2-3; maybe TRBD2 (6 bases). Per the germline V gene, CDR1 is LGHNA and CDR2 is YSLEER. The CDR3 runs to 16 residues. Deletions cut 0 bases from V and 8 bases from J, with 18 bases between.

This clone was observed a single time. The V call is TRBV2, the J call TRBJ1-1; 9 positions match TRBD1. The CDR3 extends over 15 amino acids. With V trimmed by 2 bases and J by 5 bases, 6 bases remained unmatched. The germline V gene has CDR1 SNHLY and CDR2 FYNNEI. As DNA, the CDR3 is TGTGCCAGCAGTGAAAGGACAGGGGAGGCTACTGAAGCTTTCTTT. Amino acids: CASSERTGEATEAFF.

This chain connects TRBV27 to TRBJ1-6; possible D gene TRBD1, 5 bases. Trimming took off 7 bases at V and 4 bases at J, with 14 bases between the two ends. The CDR3 extends over 15 amino acids. Germline lookup yields CDR1 MNHEY and CDR2 SMNVEV (reference sequence). The CDR3 DNA follows: TGTGCCAGCACTTCACAGGCGGGGTATAATTCACCCCTCCACTTT. Translation gives CASTSQAGYNSPLHF.

The V gene is TRBV4-3, the J gene TRBJ1-5; D is perhaps TRBD1 (6 bases). V lost 0 bases to trimming and J lost 5 bases, with 11 bases between them. The CDR3 sequence is 15 residues long. From germline, CDR1 is LGHNA and CDR2 YSLEER. The CDR3 DNA follows: TGCGCCAGCAGCCAAGATGGGGGCGCGGATCAGCCCCAGCATTTT. Protein sequence: CASSQDGGADQPQHF.

V is TRBV5-1 and J is TRBJ1-2; no firm D call. Germline values: CDR1 SGHRS, CDR2 YFSETQ. The CDR3 spans 12 residues. The V gene lost 7 bases and the J gene lost 6 bases, with 13 bases spanning the gap. CDR3 bases: TGCGCCAGCTCGCAGGATTGGAATGGCTACACCTTC. It codes for CASSQDWNGYTF.